The clone carrying this T cell receptor beta chain has only a few counts. What it binds is unknown. Different DNA sequences within this sample yield the same CDR3. Sequenced material consisted of expressed TCRB transcripts (all of the isolated RNA was reverse transcribed). The assay was immunoSEQ multiplex PCR, and TCRdb's table has in-frame clones only and misses some. The profile covers 310,000 or so clones, with around 9.3% appearing a single time and roughly 0.99% taken by the ten largest. Germline loops: CDR1 SGDLS, CDR2 YYNGEE. Deletions cut 0 bases from V and 6 bases from J, with 22 bases between. CDR3 length: 18 amino acids. The data were taken from a study of beta chain features in type 1 diabetes. Broader study findings: Shortening of TCRB CDR3s, moderate but significant, appeared in all four CD4+ subsets of Type 1 diabetes patients.

This sequence was found in a man under 40 with type 1 diabetes. The sample comprised central memory CD4+ T cells from blood. The chain employs TRBV9 and TRBJ2-1; either TRBD1 or TRBD2 may supply D (6 bases each). The DNA for the CDR3 is TGTGCCAGCAGCGTAGTAGTTTCAGGTCGGGGGCAGGGCAATGAGCAGTTCTTC. This encodes CASSVVVSGRGQGNEQFF.